This entry is about one T cell receptor (beta chain). The sample belongs to a study of blood T cell repertoires in COVID-19. On the study more broadly: Both acute and convalescent COVID-19 samples were obtained from the United States, Italy and Spain. Sources were T cells, B-cell-depleted T cells, or PBMCs; the material itself was cDNA or gDNA.

Per the authors' pipeline: From reference gene primer amplification, estimates of nucleated cell counts were derived. The data were produced by immunoSEQ multiplex PCR, yet TCRdb's version contains in-frame clones alone and is incomplete. For V, J and clone size, that table is used; D and trimming come from the DNA. The sample consists of 250,000 to 300,000 clones, 85% to 90% of them appearing once. The ends lost 8 bases at V and 15 bases at J; junction bases unmatched: 9. The length of the CDR3 is 11 residues. CDR1 MNHEY and CDR2 SVGAGI come from the germline V gene. The gene calls are TRBV6-5 and TRBJ2-1; 8 bases match TRBD1. Sequenced input: peripheral blood. The receptor comes from a woman between 40 and 55 years old with acute or convalescent COVID-19. Written as DNA, the CDR3 is TGTGCCAGCTCCGAAAGGACAGGGAGGTTCTTC. It codes for CASSERTGRFF.